This T cell receptor beta chain was captured in a study of blood T cell repertoires in COVID-19. Study at large: T cells, B-cell-depleted T cells, or PBMCs supplied cDNA or gDNA.

Under the authors' procedure: Estimation of nucleated cell counts was performed using reference gene primer amplification. Data came from immunoSEQ multiplex PCR; TCRdb stores just in-frame clones and leaves some out. V, J and clone size derive from that table, while D and trimming were established from the DNA sequence. Of under 150,000 clones listed, 84% were seen once; the top ten hold roughly 6.5%. The sample was peripheral blood. The receptor comes from a human donor in a cohort sampled during active COVID-19.

The CDR3 sequence is CASSPVRDRGGGELFF. The CDR3, as DNA: TGTGCCAGTAGTCCAGTCAGGGACAGGGGTGGCGGGGAGCTGTTTTTT. The chain joins TRBV19 to TRBJ2-2; 10 bases align to TRBD1. This CDR3 has 16 residues. Germline CDR1 LNHDA, CDR2 SQIVND (reference sequence). Trimming cost V 5 bases and J 7 bases; bases outside gene matches: 10. The whole variable domain, filled in from reference TRBV19 and TRBJ2-2, reads DGGITQSPKYLFRKEGQNVTLSCEQNLNHDAMYWYRQDPGQGLRLIYYSQIVNDFQKGDIAEGYSVSREKKESFPLTVTSAQKNPTAFYLCASSPVRDRGGGELFFGEGSRLTVL.